This T cell receptor (beta chain) was obtained from a study of CD8+ T cells in alopecia areata. The V and J ends lost 6 bases and 1 base, in that order; junction bases with no gene match: 6. CDR1 MNHEY and CDR2 SVGAGI come from the germline V gene. CDR3 length: 15 amino acids. This clone was seen only a few times. Extracted RNA was reverse transcribed, and the resulting cDNA served as sequencing template. TCRdb keeps only in-frame clones here, not all; method: immunoSEQ multiplex PCR. The sample has under 250,000 clones, 50% to 60% seen once; the top ten hold approximately 0.44%. The investigators collected lesional scalp punch biopsies and peripheral blood from alopecia areata patients.

This sequence was found in a human donor with alopecia areata. Specimen: CD4+ T cells sorted from blood, collected at week 0. The rearrangement joins TRBV6-5 to TRBJ1-1; the match to TRBD1 covers 9 bases. This chain's CDR3 is CASSHNRGRNTEAFF. CDR3 bases: TGTGCCAGCAGCCACAACAGGGGGCGGAACACTGAAGCTTTCTTT.